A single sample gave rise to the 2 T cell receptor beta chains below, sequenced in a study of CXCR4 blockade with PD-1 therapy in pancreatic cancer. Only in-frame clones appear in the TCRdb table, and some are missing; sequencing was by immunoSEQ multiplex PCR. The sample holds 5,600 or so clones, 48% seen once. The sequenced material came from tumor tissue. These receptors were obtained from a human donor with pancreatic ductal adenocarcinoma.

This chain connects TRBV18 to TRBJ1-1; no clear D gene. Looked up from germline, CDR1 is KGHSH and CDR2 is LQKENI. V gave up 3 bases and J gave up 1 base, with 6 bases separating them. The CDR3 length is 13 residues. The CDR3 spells CASSPMTNTEAFF. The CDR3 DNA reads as TGTGCCAGCTCACCGATGACGAACACTGAAGCTTTCTTT. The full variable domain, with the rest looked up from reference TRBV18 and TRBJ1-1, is NAGVMQNPRHLVRRRGQEARLRCSPMKGHSHVYWYRQLPEEGLKFMVYLQKENIIDESGMPKERFSAEFPKEGPSILRIQQVVRGDSAAYFCASSPMTNTEAFFGQGTRLTVV.

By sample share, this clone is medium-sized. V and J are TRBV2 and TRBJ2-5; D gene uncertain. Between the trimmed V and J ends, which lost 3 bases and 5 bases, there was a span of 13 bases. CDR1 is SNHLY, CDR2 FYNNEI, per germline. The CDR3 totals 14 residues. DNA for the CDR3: TGTGCCAGCAGTGAGGCCTCGTCCCCCGAGACCCAGTACTTC. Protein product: CASSEASSPETQYF.